Listed below are T cell receptor beta chains from one sample, sequenced in a study of post-analysis software for immune sequencing data. One entry per CDR3 protein results from TCRdb running MiXCR on the PCR reads. The sample consists of about 770,000 distinct CDR3 sequences, approximately 44% of them appearing once. Sequenced: blood. Receptors were obtained from a girl between 10 and 17 years old with multiple sclerosis. Both conserved end residues are part of each CDR3. Each record gives: clone size, D gene, V gene, J gene, CDR3 DNA, CDR3 protein. A D gene is named only where the DNA matches it firmly. Clone size is not always given. Where it is, it says once, few, many or a class for expanded clones.

few	-	TRBV9	TRBJ2-1	TGTGCCAGCAGCGTAGGAGGTAGCGAAGGTTCCAACAATGAGCAGTTCTTC	CASSVGGSEGSNNEQFF
-	TRBD2	TRBV11-2	TRBJ2-1	TGTGCCAGCAGCTTTCCCGGGACTACCGCCAATGAGCAGTGCTTC	CASSFPGTTANEQCF
-	-	TRBV27	TRBJ2-1	TGTGCCAGCACCCTCGGAGCCTATCCTTACAATGAGCAGTTCTTC	CASTLGAYPYNEQFF
-	TRBD1	TRBV12-3/TRBV12-4	TRBJ1-2	TGTGCCAGCAGTATACGCCGGGACAGGGTTGGCTACACCTTC	CASSIRRDRVGYTF
-	TRBD1	TRBV20-1	TRBJ1-1	TGCAGTGCTAGAGATAGGGACAGGGGGCACGTGAACACTGAAGCTTTCTTT	CSARDRDRGHVNTEAFF
few	-	TRBV7-2	TRBJ2-7	TGTGCCAGCAGCTTAGGATGGGGATACTACGAGCAGTACTTC	CASSLGWGYYEQYF
-	-	TRBV20-1	TRBJ2-4	TGCAGTGCTAGAAGGACGGGGGGCGCCTACGGGCAGTACTTC	CSARRTGGAYGQYF
once	-	TRBV20-1	TRBJ1-1	TGCAGTGCTAGAATCCCGGGAACCACGAACACTGAAGCTTTCTTT	CSARIPGTTNTEAFF
-	-	TRBV20-1	TRBJ2-7	TGCAGTGCTAGCCGACAGTCCTACGAGCAGTACTTC	CSASRQSYEQYF
-	TRBD1	TRBV11-2	TRBJ1-6	TGTGCCAGCAGCCACGGACAGGGGAGATCACCCCTCCACTTT	CASSHGQGRSPLHF
few	TRBD1	TRBV20-1	TRBJ1-2	TGCAGTGCTAGATTAACAGGGGAGGCTGGCTACACCTTC	CSARLTGEAGYTF
-	TRBD2	TRBV20-1	TRBJ2-1	TGCAGTGCTAGAGATCTGGGGACTAGCGGGTCCCTCTCCTACAATGAGCAGCTCTTC	CSARDLGTSGSLSYNEQLF
few	-	TRBV12-3/TRBV12-4	TRBJ2-7	TGTGCCAGCAGTTTAGCGTTGGCCGAGCAGTACTTC	CASSLALAEQYF
few	TRBD1	TRBV7-9	TRBJ2-7	TGTGCCAGCAGCCATCAGAGGGGACAGGGGCTCCCCTACGAGCAGTACTTC	CASSHQRGQGLPYEQYF
once	-	TRBV12-5	TRBJ2-3	TGTGCTAGTGGTGGGACCCAAAGGCCTAGCACAGATACGCAGTATTTT	CASGGTQRPSTDTQYF
-	-	TRBV7-2	TRBJ2-5	TGTGCCAGCAGCGACGAGGGGTTTGGGGAGCAGTACTTC	CASSDEGFGEQYF
-	-	TRBV20-1	TRBJ2-7	TGCAGTGCTAGAGACCCCGCGCTCAGCTCCTACGAGCAGTACTTC	CSARDPALSSYEQYF
once	-	TRBV28	TRBJ1-5	TGTGCCAGCAGTCCCAATCAGCCCCAGCATTTT	CASSPNQPQHF
-	-	TRBV2	TRBJ2-4	TGTGCCAGCAGGGAGGGTTTAGGGACGCTTCAGTACTTC	CASREGLGTLQYF
-	TRBD2	TRBV6-4	TRBJ2-7	TGTGCCAGCTGGACTAGCGGTATTTCCTACGAGCAGTACTTC	CASWTSGISYEQYF
few	-	TRBV9	TRBJ2-1	TGTGCCAGCAGCCCCCAGGGGGGGGCCTCCTACAATGAGCAGTTCTTC	CASSPQGGASYNEQFF
-	-	TRBV6-5	TRBJ1-2	TGTGCCAGCAGTTTCAGGGCCTGGGGGGGAAACTATGGCTACACCTTC	CASSFRAWGGNYGYTF
-	TRBD1	TRBV25-1	TRBJ1-2	TGTGCCAGCAGTGTGACAGGGATGCCTCTTGATGGCTACACCTTC	CASSVTGMPLDGYTF
-	TRBD2	TRBV7-3	TRBJ2-1	TGTGCCAGCAGCATCAACCGACTAGCGCCTGACAATGAGCAGTTCTTC	CASSINRLAPDNEQFF
-	-	TRBV6-4	TRBJ2-1	TGTGCCAGCAGTGAGAAACCCATAGGTCCGGGGAATGAGCAGTTCTTC	CASSEKPIGPGNEQFF
few	-	TRBV12-3/TRBV12-4	TRBJ2-7	TGTGCCAGCAGGTTCCCGGGACTCCACGAGCAGTACTTC	CASRFPGLHEQYF
-	-	TRBV4-1	TRBJ1-5	TGCGCCAGCAGCCAAGATGGTGGTCAGCCCCAGCATTTT	CASSQDGGQPQHF